The entry below gives a single TCR beta chain sequence along with its context. The data were produced by immunoSEQ multiplex PCR, yet TCRdb's version contains in-frame clones alone and is incomplete. The data contain approximately 350,000 clones, roughly nine tenths of them singletons. This record comes from a study of blood T cell repertoires in COVID-19. Study-level information: T cells, B-cell-depleted T cells, or PBMCs provided the cDNA or gDNA that served as material.

CDR3 length equals 17 residues. Trimming took 3 bases from V and 0 from J; bases not matched to a gene: 4. Germline V gene data show CDR1 as SGHKS and CDR2 as YYEKEE (reference sequence). The source material was PBMCs or T cells enriched from blood (not recorded which). The clonotype originates from a young woman who had recovered from COVID-19. This chain joins TRBV5-5 and TRBJ2-6; the match to TRBD1 covers 9 bases. The CDR3 sequence is CASSSGQGGSGANVLTF. CDR3 nucleotides: TGTGCCAGCAGCTCGGGACAGGGAGGCTCTGGGGCCAACGTCCTGACTTTC.